This TCR beta chain was identified in a study of siplizumab effects on memory and regulatory T cells. The V and J ends lost 0 bases and 4 bases respectively, with 7 bases between them. CDR3 length: 13 residues. Germline V gene lookup returns CDR1 SGDLS and CDR2 YYNGEE. This table comes from immunoSEQ multiplex PCR, and its TCRdb copy is limited to in-frame clones, with some not included. The top ten hold about 0.78% of the sample, which has over 100,000 clones, about 91% seen once. The V call is TRBV9, the J call TRBJ1-2; possible D gene TRBD1, 5 bases. The sequenced sample was Tregs sorted from blood. The sequence was collected from a human donor in good health. The CDR3 reads CASSVVGTYGYTF. CDR3 in DNA: TGTGCCAGCAGCGTAGTGGGGACCTATGGCTACACCTTC. The full variable domain, with the rest looked up from reference TRBV9 and TRBJ1-2, is DSGVTQTPKHLITATGQRVTLRCSPRSGDLSVYWYQQSLDQGLQFLIQYYNGEERAKGNILERFSAQQFPDLHSELNLSSLELGDSALYFCASSVVGTYGYTFGSGTRLTVV.